These T cell receptor beta chains were read from a single sample in a study of blood T cell repertoires in COVID-19. Profiled with immunoSEQ multiplex PCR; TCRdb holds only in-frame clones, not every one. The data show roughly 500,000 clones, approximately 83% seen once. Source material: peripheral blood. Source of these receptors: a human donor in a cohort sampled during active COVID-19. CDR3s include the opening cysteine and the closing phenylalanine or tryptophan. The D gene is left open where the match is weak. Clone size, where shown, is once, few, many, or a class for clones that have expanded.

J,D,size,V,DNA,CDR3
TRBJ2-5,.,.,TRBV29-1,TGCAGCGTTGGTGTAGCGGCTCAAGAGACCCAGTACTTC,CSVGVAAQETQYF
TRBJ2-7,.,few,TRBV5-8,TGTGCCAGCAGCTACAGGTGGGACGAGCAGTACTTC,CASSYRWDEQYF
TRBJ2-6,.,.,TRBV11-2,TGTGCCAGCACCAGGCCCTCTGGGGCCAACGTCCTGACTTTC,CASTRPSGANVLTF
TRBJ2-3,.,.,TRBV19,TGTGCCAGTAGTTTCACAGCCACAGATACGCAGTATTTT,CASSFTATDTQYF
TRBJ2-1,.,.,TRBV18,TGTGCCAGCTCACCTTCGGTTAACAATGAGCAGTTCTTC,CASSPSVNNEQFF
TRBJ1-1,.,.,TRBV11-3,TGTGCCAGCAGCTTAGAAAGGCAGGGCACTGAAGCTTTCTTT,CASSLERQGTEAFF
TRBJ2-5,TRBD2,once,TRBV5-4,TGTGCCAGCAGCTCCGGACTAGATTCTCAGACCCAGTACTTC,CASSSGLDSQTQYF
TRBJ2-7,.,.,TRBV6-5,TGTGCCAGCAGTTGGGGGGCTAGCGGAACCTACGAGCAGTACTTC,CASSWGASGTYEQYF
TRBJ2-3,TRBD1,.,TRBV7-2,TGTGCCAGCAGCTTGGGGACCCTGACAGGGGTAGCGGATACGCAGTATTTT,CASSLGTLTGVADTQYF
TRBJ1-2,TRBD1,.,TRBV3-1/TRBV3-2,TGTGCCAGCAGCCAAGGCGGGACAGGGCATGGCTACACCTTC,CASSQGGTGHGYTF